Below are 24 T cell receptor beta chains sequenced from a single sample in a study of T cells in localized non-small cell lung cancer. Clones were read by immunoSEQ multiplex PCR, and TCRdb kept only the in-frame ones, dropping some. The profile shows around 28,000 clones, roughly 91% of them singletons. This sample comprised peripheral blood, obtained before any cancer treatment. The receptor set was obtained from a female donor of 60 years or more with stage I lung adenocarcinoma.

This chain joins TRBV18 and TRBJ2-5; D uncertain. Germline V CDR1 and CDR2: KGHSH, LQKENI. Trimming took 3 bases from V and 4 from J, leaving 18 bases between them. The CDR3 runs 16 residues. In DNA, the CDR3 is TGTGCCAGCTCACCCGGCCTTATTGGCGGCGCAGAGACCCAGTACTTC. It codes for CASSPGLIGGAETQYF.

The V gene is TRBV30, the J gene TRBJ1-2; TRBD1 matches 7 bases. The CDR3 totals 10 residues. The ends lost 4 bases at V and 10 bases at J; junction bases unmatched: 3. The germline CDR1 and CDR2 sequences are GTSNPN and SVGIG (reference sequence). In DNA, the CDR3 is TGTGCCTGGACAGACAGGGACTACACCTTC. It yields the protein CAWTDRDYTF. Filled out from reference TRBV30 and TRBJ1-2, the complete variable domain reads SQTIHQWPATLVQPVGSPLSLECTVEGTSNPNLYWYRQAAGRGLQLLFYSVGIGQISSEVPQNLSASRPQDRQFILSSKKLLLSDSGFYLCAWTDRDYTFGSGTRLTVV.

The rearrangement joins TRBV18 to TRBJ2-1; 11 bases agree with TRBD1. V lost 2 bases to trimming and J lost 10 bases; unmatched junction nucleotides: 7. This CDR3 is built from 15 residues. Per the germline V gene, CDR1 is KGHSH and CDR2 is LQKENI. The CDR3 sequence: CASSPSQDRGREQFF. The DNA for the CDR3 is TGTGCCAGCTCACCATCCCAGGACAGGGGGCGAGAGCAGTTCTTC.

The chain joins TRBV5-5 to TRBJ1-1, with D tentatively TRBD1 (6 bases). Germline lookup yields CDR1 SGHKS and CDR2 YYEKEE (reference sequence). The length of the CDR3 is 17 residues. V was clipped by 3 bases and J by 3 bases, with 21 bases between them. CDR3 sequence: CASSWSRGRDVDTEAFF. The CDR3 coding sequence is TGTGCCAGCAGCTGGAGCAGGGGCCGTGATGTGGACACTGAAGCTTTCTTT.

The chain combines TRBV6-6 with TRBJ2-1; the match to TRBD2 covers 8 bases. The CDR3 consists of 14 residues. V gave up 3 bases and J gave up 10 bases; unmatched junction bases: 8. Germline CDR1 is MNHNY and CDR2 is SVGAGI (reference sequence). In nucleotides, the CDR3 is TGTGCCAGCAGTTATGGGACTAGGAAGGACGAGCAGTTCTTC. Its protein product is CASSYGTRKDEQFF.

This chain links TRBV5-1 with TRBJ2-3; D uncertain. Germline V gene lookup returns CDR1 SGHRS and CDR2 YFSETQ. Trimming pared 0 bases from V and 4 bases from J, leaving 12 bases between. CDR3 length equals 15 residues. CDR3 region: CASSLARRPPDTQYF. CDR3 bases: TGCGCCAGCAGCTTGGCCCGGAGACCCCCAGATACGCAGTATTTT.

The chain has TRBV5-1 and TRBJ2-2; TRBD2 aligns across 11 bases. Germline V CDR1 and CDR2: SGHRS, YFSETQ. The CDR3 sequence is 18 residues long. Trimming took 7 bases from V and 1 from J; bases not matched to a gene: 12. The CDR3 loop reads CASARDSGTSGNTGELFF. For the CDR3, the DNA is TGCGCCAGCGCAAGAGACAGCGGGACTAGCGGGAACACCGGGGAGCTGTTTTTT. Complete variable domain (other parts from reference TRBV5-1 and TRBJ2-2): KAGVTQTPRYLIKTRGQQVTLSCSPISGHRSVSWYQQTPGQGLQFLFEYFSETQRNKGNFPGRFSGRQFSNSRSEMNVSTLELGDSALYLCASARDSGTSGNTGELFFGEGSRLTVL.

J is TRBJ2-1 and V is TRBV7-3; D gene uncertain. This CDR3 spans 15 amino acids. Looked up from germline, CDR1 is SGHTA and CDR2 is FQGTGA. Deletions cut 2 bases from V and 6 bases from J, with 14 bases between. The CDR3 DNA is TGTGCCAGCAGCTTATCCCCTAGTCTAGGCAATGAGCAGTTCTTC. This gives the protein CASSLSPSLGNEQFF.

This clone was observed a few times. The chain joins TRBV5-1 to TRBJ2-5, with 7 bases lining up with TRBD1. The CDR3 spans 14 residues. Germline V gene data show CDR1 as SGHRS and CDR2 as YFSETQ. After removal of 2 bases from V and 2 bases from J, the junction contained 3 bases not matched to a gene. The CDR3 region is CASSLGGVQETQYF. CDR3 sequence (DNA): TGCGCCAGCAGCTTAGGGGGCGTACAAGAGACCCAGTACTTC.

J is TRBJ2-7 and V is TRBV19, with D possibly TRBD1 on 6 matching bases. This CDR3 comprises 15 residues. Trimming pared 5 bases from V and 0 bases from J, leaving 14 bases between. The germline V gene has CDR1 LNHDA and CDR2 SQIVND (reference sequence). The CDR3 nucleotides are TGTGCCAGTAGTTCTGGTGGGACAAGCTCCTACGAGCAGTACTTC. Protein: CASSSGGTSSYEQYF. The full variable domain, completed using reference TRBV19 and TRBJ2-7, is DGGITQSPKYLFRKEGQNVTLSCEQNLNHDAMYWYRQDPGQGLRLIYYSQIVNDFQKGDIAEGYSVSREKKESFPLTVTSAQKNPTAFYLCASSSGGTSSYEQYFGPGTRLTVT.

This clone was counted a few times. This chain joins TRBV7-2 and TRBJ2-2; 8 positions match TRBD2. V lost 1 base, J lost 5 bases, and 9 bases stayed unmatched. In germline, CDR1 is SGHTA, CDR2 FQGNSA. This CDR3 has 17 residues. CDR3 residues: CASSLVGGRWNTGELFF. The CDR3 DNA reads as TGTGCCAGCAGCTTAGTTGGCGGGAGGTGGAATACCGGGGAGCTGTTTTTT.

This chain uses TRBV7-2 with TRBJ1-5; D call uncertain. CDR3 size: 12 residues. V lost 3 bases, J lost 4 bases, and 4 bases lay in between. Germline loops: CDR1 SGHTA, CDR2 FQGNSA. The CDR3 nucleotides read TGTGCCAGCAGCTTCGTGAATCAGCCCCAGCATTTT. Its translation is CASSFVNQPQHF. Together with reference TRBV7-2 and TRBJ1-5, the CDR3 gives the full variable domain: GAGVSQSPSNKVTEKGKDVELRCDPISGHTALYWYRQSLGQGLEFLIYFQGNSAPDKSGLPSDRFSAERTGGSVSTLTIQRTQQEDSAVYLCASSFVNQPQHFGDGTRLSIL.

The chain employs TRBV7-2 and TRBJ1-2; no definite D call. With 7 bases removed from V and 6 bases from J, the gap between germline ends came to 15 bases. CDR1 and CDR2 (germline): SGHTA, FQGNSA. CDR3 length equals 13 residues. CDR3 in amino acids: CASTLSRGNGYTF. CDR3 sequence (DNA): TGTGCCAGCACCCTAAGTCGAGGGAATGGCTACACCTTC.

CDR3 nucleotide sequence: TGCGCCAGCAGCGCCGACAGGGTCAACTACAATGAGCAGTTCTTC. Amino acids: CASSADRVNYNEQFF. The chain recombines TRBV4-3 with TRBJ2-1; 7 bases align to TRBD1. CDR1 is LGHNA and CDR2 is YSLEER in the germline V gene. The CDR3 consists of 15 residues. V lost 5 bases and J lost 3; bases outside the gene matches: 7.

V and J are TRBV19 and TRBJ2-7, with TRBD1 matching 7 bases. Trimming removed 8 bases from V and 4 bases from J; junction bases left unmatched: 8. CDR1 and CDR2 from the germline V gene are LNHDA and SQIVND (reference sequence). This CDR3 has 13 amino acids. The CDR3 region is CASGRDRNYEQYF. The CDR3 region has the DNA TGTGCCAGTGGTCGGGACAGAAATTACGAGCAGTACTTC.

The rearrangement links TRBV10-2 to TRBJ2-2, with D perhaps TRBD1 (5 bases). V shed 2 bases and J shed 0 bases, with 16 bases lying between them. CDR3 size: 18 residues. Germline loops: CDR1 WSHSY, CDR2 SAAADI. The CDR3 region is CASSEPMGPTPNTGELFF. Written as DNA, the CDR3 is TGCGCCAGCAGTGAGCCTATGGGGCCGACACCGAACACCGGGGAGCTGTTTTTT.

Comment on this clone: Sequence at one end of the junction differs from germline and may be a read error. Distinct nucleotide sequences in the sample also encode this CDR3. This chain joins TRBV27 and TRBJ2-2; TRBD2 aligns across 10 bases. The CDR3 sequence is 17 residues long. CDR1 and CDR2 (germline): MNHEY, SMNVEV (reference sequence). The CDR3 region has the DNA TGTGCCAGCAGTTTCTCAAGCGGACTAGCGGCTGTGGGGGAACTGTTTTTT. This codes for CASSFSSGLAAVGELFF.

J is TRBJ1-5 and V is TRBV25-1, with D unresolved. The CDR3 has 15 amino acids. The V gene lost 3 bases and the J gene lost 3 bases, with 12 bases spanning the gap. CDR1 MGHDK and CDR2 SYGVNS come from the germline V gene. Written as DNA, the CDR3 is TGTGCCAGCAGTGATGCCGGGGTCACCAATCAGCCCCAGCATTTT. The encoded protein is CASSDAGVTNQPQHF.

CDR3 in DNA: TGTGCCAGCAGCCTCACTTCGGACGGGTGGTACGAGCAGTACTTC. This gives the protein CASSLTSDGWYEQYF. The rearrangement joins TRBV7-3 to TRBJ2-7; D unresolved. From germline, CDR1 is SGHTA and CDR2 FQGTGA. V lost 5 bases, J lost 4 bases, and 18 bases lay in between. CDR3 length: 15 residues.

This clone was detected only once. This chain joins TRBV7-2 and TRBJ2-2; 7 bases match TRBD2. The CDR3 length is 18 residues. The germline CDR1 and CDR2 sequences are SGHTA and FQGNSA. With V trimmed by 1 base and J by 2 bases, 10 bases remained unmatched. CDR3 DNA: TGTGCCAGCAGCTTAGAAAGTACCGCGGGAGCCAACACCGGGGAGCTGTTTTTT. Translating it yields CASSLESTAGANTGELFF.

V gene TRBV5-1 combines with J gene TRBJ1-3, with 8 positions matching TRBD1. The CDR3 consists of 15 residues. The junction had 1 base not matched to a gene; V was cut back by 0 bases and J by 2 bases. In germline, CDR1 is SGHRS, CDR2 YFSETQ. CDR3 protein: CASSLETGAGNTIYF. The CDR3, as DNA: TGCGCCAGCAGCTTGGAGACAGGGGCTGGAAACACCATATATTTT. Complete variable domain (other parts from reference TRBV5-1 and TRBJ1-3): KAGVTQTPRYLIKTRGQQVTLSCSPISGHRSVSWYQQTPGQGLQFLFEYFSETQRNKGNFPGRFSGRQFSNSRSEMNVSTLELGDSALYLCASSLETGAGNTIYFGEGSWLTVV.

The chain combines TRBV11-2 with TRBJ1-2; 9 nucleotides match TRBD1. Germline V gene lookup returns CDR1 SGHAT and CDR2 FQNNGV. The CDR3 covers 16 residues. V was pared by 3 bases and J by 0 bases, with 5 bases of the junction left unmatched. Written as DNA, the CDR3 is TGTGCCAGCAGCTTTAGACAGGGGGGATCTAACTATGGCTACACCTTC. Its translation: CASSFRQGGSNYGYTF.

The chain links TRBV7-2 to TRBJ2-1; 10 bases line up with TRBD2. Unmatched junction bases numbered 18, after V lost 5 bases and J lost 5 bases. Germline lookup yields CDR1 SGHTA and CDR2 FQGNSA. This CDR3 has 19 amino acids. CDR3 DNA sequence: TGTGCCAGCAGCCACCACGCAGAATATAGCGGGAGGCCTAACAATGAGCAGTTCTTC. Its protein is CASSHHAEYSGRPNNEQFF. The whole variable domain, remainder taken from reference TRBV7-2 and TRBJ2-1, is GAGVSQSPSNKVTEKGKDVELRCDPISGHTALYWYRQSLGQGLEFLIYFQGNSAPDKSGLPSDRFSAERTGGSVSTLTIQRTQQEDSAVYLCASSHHAEYSGRPNNEQFFGPGTRLTVL.

This chain uses TRBV5-4 with TRBJ1-1; no firm D call. The CDR3 covers 13 residues. The ends were cut back, 0 bases at V and 3 bases at J, with 6 bases in the middle. Per the germline V gene, CDR1 is SGHNT and CDR2 is YYREEE (reference sequence). The CDR3 DNA is TGTGCCAGCAGCTTGGACAGACACACTGAAGCTTTCTTT. Residues: CASSLDRHTEAFF.